This entry lists 19 T cell receptor beta chains sequenced from one sample in a study of technical replicates of blood from several donors. Method: immunoSEQ multiplex PCR; TCRdb's copy keeps in-frame clones and lacks some. Counted here are fewer than 90,000 clones, just under 95% occurring once; the ten biggest clones make up approximately 0.25%. Specimen: T cells isolated from PBMCs. These receptors were collected from a human donor in good health.

V usage is TRBV19 and J usage is TRBJ1-1; possibly TRBD1 for D (5 bases). The V end lost 0 bases, the J end lost 8 bases, and 10 bases lay between the germline ends. The CDR3 runs 13 residues. The germline gives CDR1 LNHDA, CDR2 SQIVND (reference sequence). In DNA, the CDR3 is TGTGCCAGTAGTATAGATATCCAGGGAGAAGCTTTCTTT. This sequence encodes CASSIDIQGEAFF.

Here the CDR3 reads CASSPREGPNTEAFF. DNA for the CDR3: TGTGCCAGCTCACCACGAGAGGGCCCGAACACTGAAGCTTTCTTT. The rearrangement uses TRBV18 and TRBJ1-1, with D unresolved. Trimming took 1 base from V and 1 from J, leaving 10 bases between them. The germline CDR1 and CDR2 sequences are KGHSH and LQKENI. This CDR3 contains 15 residues.

This clone was counted between two and nine times. This rearrangement joins TRBV5-1 to TRBJ1-1; no definite D call. This CDR3 spans 14 amino acids. Trimming took off 3 bases at V and 2 bases at J, with 11 bases between the two ends. Per the germline V gene, CDR1 is SGHRS and CDR2 is YFSETQ. DNA of the CDR3: TGCGCCAGCAGCTGGTATACTGGTAACACTGAAGCTTTCTTT. It yields the protein CASSWYTGNTEAFF.

The chain employs TRBV19 and TRBJ2-7, with TRBD2 identical over 8 bases. Germline V lookup: CDR1 LNHDA, CDR2 SQIVND (reference sequence). This CDR3 has 12 amino acids. Losses at the gene ends were 7 bases for V and 5 bases for J; bases not matched to a gene: 4. The CDR3 protein is CASKGLAHEQYF. The CDR3 region has the DNA TGTGCCAGTAAAGGACTAGCCCACGAGCAGTACTTC.

Only one count was recorded for this clone. This chain links TRBV4-2 with TRBJ1-5; tentatively, D is TRBD1 (5 bases). Deletions cut 0 bases from V and 6 bases from J, with 18 bases between. Looked up from germline, CDR1 is LGHNA and CDR2 is YNFKEQ. This CDR3 is built from 17 residues. The CDR3 bases are TGTGCCAGCAGCCAAGAGGGAGGGACGGCCTTTCGTCAGCCCCAGCATTTT. Its protein is CASSQEGGTAFRQPQHF.

The J gene is TRBJ2-1, the V gene TRBV5-1, with 9 bases matching TRBD2. From germline, CDR1 is SGHRS and CDR2 YFSETQ. V lost 0 bases to trimming and J lost 7 bases; unmatched junction nucleotides: 14. CDR3 length: 18 residues. CDR3 sequence reads: CASSLESRLAGSANEQFF. CDR3 sequence (DNA): TGCGCCAGCAGCTTGGAGAGTAGGCTAGCGGGGAGCGCGAATGAGCAGTTCTTC. Variable domain in full (rest from reference TRBV5-1 and TRBJ2-1): KAGVTQTPRYLIKTRGQQVTLSCSPISGHRSVSWYQQTPGQGLQFLFEYFSETQRNKGNFPGRFSGRQFSNSRSEMNVSTLELGDSALYLCASSLESRLAGSANEQFFGPGTRLTVL.

CDR3 sequence reads: CASRHVTGEESGELFF. The CDR3 DNA sequence: TGTGCAAGTCGCCACGTCACCGGGGAGGAAAGCGGGGAGCTGTTTTTT. The chain combines TRBV12-2 with TRBJ2-2; the DNA was not used to check the table's D call, TRBD2. TRBV12-2 is listed as a pseudogene. The CDR3 loop spans 16 amino acids.

This clone was detected only once. V is TRBV14 and J is TRBJ2-1, with a tentative D call TRBD2 (5 bases). The CDR3 runs 18 residues. Germline assignment: CDR1 SGHDN and CDR2 FVKESK. V lost 3 bases and J lost 4, with 22 bases in between. CDR3 amino acids: CASSHRRGDSTLYNEQFF. The CDR3 DNA reads as TGTGCCAGCAGCCACCGCCGGGGAGATAGCACCTTATACAATGAGCAGTTCTTC.

The rearrangement links TRBV6-1 to TRBJ2-1; 13 nucleotides agree with TRBD2. Per germline, CDR1 MNHNS and CDR2 SASEGT. After removal of 7 bases from V and 9 bases from J, the junction contained 6 bases not matched to a gene. The CDR3 has 14 amino acids. The CDR3 reads CASTLGLAGSEQFF. The CDR3 DNA follows: TGTGCCAGCACTTTGGGACTAGCGGGGAGTGAGCAGTTCTTC.

This chain joins TRBV2 and TRBJ1-1, with D possibly TRBD1 on 5 matching bases. Germline V gives CDR1 SNHLY, CDR2 FYNNEI. Trimming took off 7 bases at V and 4 bases at J, with 19 bases between the two ends. The CDR3 consists of 15 residues. Written as DNA, the CDR3 is TGTGCCAGCATCACGGGGGTTGGTTTAGGCACTGAAGCTTTCTTT. Amino acid sequence: CASITGVGLGTEAFF.

The chain links TRBV6-1 to TRBJ2-7, with 8 bases matching TRBD1. The CDR3 sequence is 13 residues long. Germline values: CDR1 MNHNS, CDR2 SASEGT. V was clipped by 6 bases and J by 4 bases; unmatched bases: 5. CDR3 sequence: CASRAGTGYEQYF. The CDR3 nucleotides are TGTGCCAGCAGGGCCGGGACAGGATACGAGCAGTACTTC.

The gene calls are TRBV11-3 and TRBJ2-5; no definite D call. V was cut by 5 bases and J by 3 bases, with 13 bases left in between. The CDR3 consists of 14 residues. Germline assignment: CDR1 SGHNT and CDR2 YENEEA. The CDR3 DNA follows: TGTGCCAGCAGCCTTTTTCAATCAGAAGAGACCCAGTACTTC. This codes for CASSLFQSEETQYF.

V and J are TRBV6-5 and TRBJ2-5; no clear D gene. The V end was cut by 2 bases, the J end by 4 bases, with 8 bases between. Germline loops: CDR1 MNHEY, CDR2 SVGAGI. The CDR3 covers 13 residues. CDR3 in amino acids: CASSYEARETQYF. The DNA of the CDR3 is TGTGCCAGCAGTTACGAGGCCAGAGAGACCCAGTACTTC.

This chain links TRBV27 with TRBJ2-2; 9 bases line up with TRBD2. CDR1 is MNHEY and CDR2 is SMNVEV in the germline V gene (reference sequence). After removal of 4 bases from V and 2 bases from J, the junction contained 8 bases not matched to a gene. This CDR3 is built from 17 residues. CDR3 nucleotide sequence: TGTGCCAGCAGTTATCCTAGCGGGAAGATTAACACCGGGGAGCTGTTTTTT. It encodes CASSYPSGKINTGELFF.

This chain uses TRBV30 with TRBJ2-1; D is ambiguous. This CDR3 spans 14 amino acids. V lost 4 bases and J lost 2, with 12 bases in between. Germline V gene lookup returns CDR1 GTSNPN and CDR2 SVGIG (reference sequence). CDR3 protein: CAWKPTPAYNEQFF. In DNA, the CDR3 is TGTGCCTGGAAACCGACTCCCGCCTACAATGAGCAGTTCTTC.

The chain couples TRBV10-3 to TRBJ2-1; a possible D gene is TRBD2 (6 bases). Per germline, CDR1 ENHRY and CDR2 SYGVKD. The CDR3 consists of 12 residues. The V end lost 11 bases, the J end lost 4 bases, and 12 bases lay between the germline ends. CDR3 nucleotides: TGTGCCTCCAAGACTAGTTACAATGAGCAGTTCTTC. This gives the protein CASKTSYNEQFF.

The chain is built from TRBV5-1 and TRBJ2-7; TRBD2 agrees at 13 bases. CDR3 size: 18 residues. Unmatched junction bases numbered 7, after V lost 0 bases and J lost 1 base. Germline V gene data show CDR1 as SGHRS and CDR2 as YFSETQ. CDR3 sequence: CASSLAGTSGIVSYEQYF. DNA for the CDR3: TGCGCCAGCAGCTTGGCGGGGACTAGCGGGATTGTGTCCTACGAGCAGTACTTC.

The CDR3 spells CASSSTSYNEQFF. The DNA of the CDR3 is TGTGCCAGCAGCTCGACATCGTACAATGAGCAGTTCTTC. The chain couples TRBV7-2 to TRBJ2-1; D not certain. Trimming took off 4 bases at V and 4 bases at J, with 8 bases between the two ends. This CDR3 has 13 amino acids. Germline values: CDR1 SGHTA, CDR2 FQGNSA.

The chain employs TRBV18 and TRBJ2-7, with D perhaps matching TRBD1 (5 bases). Trimming took off 2 bases at V and 5 bases at J, with 10 bases between the two ends. Germline V lookup: CDR1 KGHSH, CDR2 LQKENI. The CDR3 loop spans 13 amino acids. The CDR3 DNA follows: TGTGCCAGCTCACCATTCGACAGCCACGAGCAGTACTTC. Amino acids: CASSPFDSHEQYF.